In this sample, the clone carrying this T cell receptor (beta chain) turned up a few times. The data were produced by immunoSEQ multiplex PCR, yet TCRdb's version contains in-frame clones alone and is incomplete. The sample lists tens of thousands of clones; roughly 80% were seen once. The sample comes from a study of blood T cell repertoires in COVID-19. On the study more broadly: Donors in the United States, Italy and Spain gave samples during acute or convalescent COVID-19. The cDNA or gDNA used as material had been derived from T cells, B-cell-depleted T cells, or PBMCs.

Germline lookup yields CDR1 KGHDR and CDR2 SFDVKD. V trimming: 2 bases; J trimming: 11 bases; junction bases outside the gene matches: 5. CDR3 length: 13 residues. The TCR comes from a woman in her sixties or seventies with acute or convalescent COVID-19. The sequencing sample was made of peripheral blood. The genes are TRBV24-1 and TRBJ1-1, with 9 bases matching TRBD1. CDR3 bases: TGTGCCACCAGTGATTACGGGACAGGGAATGCTTTCTTT. Translated, it gives CATSDYGTGNAFF.